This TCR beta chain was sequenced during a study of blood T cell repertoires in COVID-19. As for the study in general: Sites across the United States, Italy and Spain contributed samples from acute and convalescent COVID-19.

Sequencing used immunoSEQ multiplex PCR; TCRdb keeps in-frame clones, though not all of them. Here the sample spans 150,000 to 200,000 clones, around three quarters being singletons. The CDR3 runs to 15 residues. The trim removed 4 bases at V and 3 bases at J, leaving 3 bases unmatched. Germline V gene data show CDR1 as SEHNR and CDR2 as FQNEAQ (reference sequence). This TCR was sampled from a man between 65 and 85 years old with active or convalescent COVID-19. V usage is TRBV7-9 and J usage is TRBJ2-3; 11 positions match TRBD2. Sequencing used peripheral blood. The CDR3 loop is CASSSLAGGTDTQYF. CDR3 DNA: TGTGCCAGCAGCTCATTAGCGGGGGGGACAGATACGCAGTATTTT.